This T cell receptor (beta chain) was identified during a study of T cell responses to AZD1222 COVID-19 vaccine. Here immunoSEQ multiplex PCR was the method, and the copy in TCRdb shows in-frame clones only, minus some. The table includes fewer than 200,000 clones, 92% detected once. The CDR3 covers 13 residues. The germline V gene has CDR1 LNHDA and CDR2 SQIVND (reference sequence). V lost 5 bases, J lost 3 bases, and 8 bases lay in between. The chain uses TRBV19 and TRBJ1-5; weak D call: TRBD1 (5 bases). Here the sequenced sample was peripheral blood, taken on day 0 of MenACWY control vaccination. This clonotype was obtained from an adult in good health. The CDR3 DNA reads as TGTGCCAGTAGTTGGGGCTACAATCAGCCCCAGCATTTT. Encoded protein: CASSWGYNQPQHF.